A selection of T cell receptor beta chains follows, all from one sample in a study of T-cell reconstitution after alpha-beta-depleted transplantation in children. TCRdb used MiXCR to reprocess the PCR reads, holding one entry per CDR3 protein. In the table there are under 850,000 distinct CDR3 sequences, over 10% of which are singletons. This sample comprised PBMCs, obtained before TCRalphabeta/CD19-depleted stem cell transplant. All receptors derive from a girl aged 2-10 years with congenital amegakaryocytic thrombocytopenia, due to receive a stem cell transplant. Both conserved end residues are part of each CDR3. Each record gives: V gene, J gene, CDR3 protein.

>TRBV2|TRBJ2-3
CASSEKSGADTQYF
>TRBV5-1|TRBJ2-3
CASSLWGRESTDTQYF
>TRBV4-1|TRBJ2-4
CASRPGPGTKNIQYF
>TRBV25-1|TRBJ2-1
CASARYNEQFF
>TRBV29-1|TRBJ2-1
CSVQGVLAASYNEQFF
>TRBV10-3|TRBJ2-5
CAISETTGLAGPETQYF
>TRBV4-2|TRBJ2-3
CASSETVDTQYF
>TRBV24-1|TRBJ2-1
CATSDTAGSSYNEQFF
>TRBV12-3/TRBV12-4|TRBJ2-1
CASSLRVRGDEQFF
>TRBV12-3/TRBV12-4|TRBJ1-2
CASSLLLIRDSPNYGYTF
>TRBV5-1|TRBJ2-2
CASSDPGELFF
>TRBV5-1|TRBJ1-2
CASSLERIYGYTF
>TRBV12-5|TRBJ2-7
CASGFEPYEQYF
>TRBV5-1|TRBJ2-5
CASSDAILARETQYF
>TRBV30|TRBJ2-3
CAWRGLNTDTQYF
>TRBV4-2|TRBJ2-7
CASSPGLVRPKDYEQYF
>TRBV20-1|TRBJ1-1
CSARAGADFF
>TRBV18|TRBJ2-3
CASSPQSPSGYLATDTQYF
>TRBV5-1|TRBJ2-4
CASSTGPLSDIQYF
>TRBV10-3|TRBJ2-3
CAISGPGTSATDTQYF
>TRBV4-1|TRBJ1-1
CASSQPPPGRAEAFF
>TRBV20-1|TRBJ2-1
CSARLAGGPYNEQFF
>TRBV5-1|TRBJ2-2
CASSPGDGTNTGELFF
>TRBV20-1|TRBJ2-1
CSAKFSGRFHEQFF
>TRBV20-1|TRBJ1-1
CSATGSVSAFF
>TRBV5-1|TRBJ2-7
CASGLEDRAYEQYF
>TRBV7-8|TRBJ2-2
CASSPYPGGIGELFF
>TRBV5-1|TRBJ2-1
CASSPGTSVISYNEQFF
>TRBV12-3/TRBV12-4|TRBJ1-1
CASSLLGKASPEAFF
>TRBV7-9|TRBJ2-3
CASSLFYGGTDTQYF
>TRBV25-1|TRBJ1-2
CASTTGTLYTF
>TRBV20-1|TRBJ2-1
CSADRGRGIGEQFF
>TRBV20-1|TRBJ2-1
CSASLWDRYFF
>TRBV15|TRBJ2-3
CATSSASGMSGTQYF
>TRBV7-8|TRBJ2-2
CASSSTENTGELFF
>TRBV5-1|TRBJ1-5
CASSLEGPGQPQHF
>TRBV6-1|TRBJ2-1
CASSPPSGSLDEQFF
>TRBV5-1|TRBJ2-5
CASSSRTEETQYF
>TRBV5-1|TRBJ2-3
CASRKSTDTQYF
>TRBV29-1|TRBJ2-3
CSVALGTSGTDTQYF
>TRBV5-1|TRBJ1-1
CASSLGVLPNTEAFF
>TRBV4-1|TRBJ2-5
CASSQDLVRETQYF
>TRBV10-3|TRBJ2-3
CAISGTETGAPQDTQYF
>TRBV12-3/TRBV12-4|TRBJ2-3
CASSPEPLTDTQYF
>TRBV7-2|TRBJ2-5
CASTAYVSGLRQETQYF
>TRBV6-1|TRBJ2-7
CASSQSGTSYEQYF